The 22 T cell receptor beta chains presented below share a single source sample, sequenced in a study of blood T cell repertoires in COVID-19. The protocol was immunoSEQ multiplex PCR, while the TCRdb copy is restricted to in-frame clones and leaves out a portion. The sample records about 220,000 clones, roughly 84% being singletons. The sample was peripheral blood. These receptor sequences come from a woman in her sixties with acute or convalescent COVID-19.

V and J are TRBV5-1 and TRBJ1-6; tentatively, D is TRBD1 (6 bases). Trimming removed 3 bases at V and 5 bases at J, with 12 bases between. The CDR3 covers 15 residues. Germline assignment: CDR1 SGHRS and CDR2 YFSETQ. CDR3 coding DNA: TGCGCCAGCAGCTCCTACGGACAGAATAATTCACCCCTCCACTTT. Amino acids: CASSSYGQNNSPLHF.

The V call is TRBV5-5, the J call TRBJ2-7; D uncertain. The CDR3 totals 14 residues. V shed 0 bases and J shed 3 bases, with 10 bases lying between them. CDR1 is SGHKS, CDR2 YYEKEE, per germline (reference sequence). CDR3 coding DNA: TGTGCCAGCAGCTTGGTCGACGGAGACTACGAGCAGTACTTC. It is translated as CASSLVDGDYEQYF.

The chain couples TRBV10-3 to TRBJ2-7, with 10 bases aligning to TRBD1. The CDR3 length is 13 residues. With 6 bases clipped from V and 5 bases from J, the junction kept 4 bases outside the gene matches. Germline CDR1 reads ENHRY; CDR2 reads SYGVKD. The CDR3 loop reads CAIRTGGEHEQYF. The CDR3 bases are TGTGCCATCAGGACAGGGGGCGAGCACGAGCAGTACTTC.

The chain recombines TRBV6-2 or TRBV6-3 with TRBJ1-5; 9 nucleotides line up with TRBD1. Germline loops: CDR1 MNHEY, CDR2 SVGEGT. The V and J ends lost 5 bases and 2 bases, in that order; junction bases with no gene match: 4. The CDR3 loop spans 15 amino acids. CDR3 sequence reads: CASSHTGGGNQPQHF. As DNA, the CDR3 is TGTGCCAGCAGTCATACAGGGGGCGGCAATCAGCCCCAGCATTTT.

The chain is built from TRBV3-1 (or the pseudogene TRBV3-2) and TRBJ2-5; no clear D. The CDR3 contains 14 residues. V was shortened by 1 base and J by 4 bases, with 10 bases between the two germline ends. Per germline, CDR1 LGHDT and CDR2 YNNKEL (reference sequence). The CDR3 reads CASSQVKRRETQYF. CDR3 nucleotides: TGTGCCAGCAGCCAAGTTAAGAGGCGAGAGACCCAGTACTTC.

In its sample, this clone was seen once. The genes are TRBV4-1 and TRBJ2-3; tentatively, D is TRBD1 (6 bases). The germline V gene has CDR1 MGHRA and CDR2 YSYEKL. The CDR3 runs to 15 residues. Between the trimmed V and J ends, which lost 4 bases and 0 bases, there was a span of 11 bases. CDR3 loop: CASSPTGPSTDTQYF. The CDR3 DNA reads as TGCGCCAGCAGCCCGACAGGCCCGAGCACAGATACGCAGTATTTT.

The J gene is TRBJ2-1, the V gene TRBV20-1; 11 bases agree with TRBD2. The CDR3 runs to 15 residues. Germline V gene lookup returns CDR1 DFQATT and CDR2 SNEGSKA (reference sequence). The V gene end was trimmed by 3 bases and the J gene end by 4 bases; junction bases not matched to a gene: 5. This CDR3 reads CSASALAGGYNEQFF. The CDR3 region has the DNA TGCAGTGCTAGTGCCCTAGCGGGGGGTTACAATGAGCAGTTCTTC.

The chain is built from TRBV7-2 and TRBJ1-2; no clear D gene. The CDR3 totals 15 residues. The germline V gene encodes CDR1 SGHTA and CDR2 FQGNSA. V lost 2 bases and J lost 4, with 14 bases in between. The CDR3 bases are TGTGCCAGCAGCTTATCCGGCTACAGCTCCTATGGCTACACCTTC. Translated, it gives CASSLSGYSSYGYTF. Combining the CDR3 with reference TRBV7-2 and TRBJ1-2 gives the whole variable domain GAGVSQSPSNKVTEKGKDVELRCDPISGHTALYWYRQSLGQGLEFLIYFQGNSAPDKSGLPSDRFSAERTGGSVSTLTIQRTQQEDSAVYLCASSLSGYSSYGYTFGSGTRLTVV.

J is TRBJ2-5 and V is TRBV5-6; TRBD2 aligns across 8 bases. This CDR3 spans 14 amino acids. V lost 0 bases and J lost 5; bases outside the gene matches: 3. The germline V gene has CDR1 SGHDT and CDR2 YYEEEE. The CDR3 DNA sequence: TGTGCCAGCAGCTTGGTCGGGGGGGTGGAGACCCAGTACTTC. This translates into CASSLVGGVETQYF.

This clone turned up a few times. This chain links TRBV5-1 with TRBJ2-7, with TRBD2 as a possible D gene (5 bases). Germline V gene lookup returns CDR1 SGHRS and CDR2 YFSETQ. V lost 0 bases and J 6 bases, leaving 7 bases between the germline ends. The CDR3 extends over 12 amino acids. The CDR3 region is CASSLGGIEQYF. In nucleotides, the CDR3 is TGCGCCAGCAGCTTGGGAGGGATCGAGCAGTACTTC. The full variable domain, its missing parts supplied by reference TRBV5-1 and TRBJ2-7, is KAGVTQTPRYLIKTRGQQVTLSCSPISGHRSVSWYQQTPGQGLQFLFEYFSETQRNKGNFPGRFSGRQFSNSRSEMNVSTLELGDSALYLCASSLGGIEQYFGPGTRLTVT.

CDR3 in DNA: TGTGCCAGCAGCCAAGGGACAGGGGTCCAAGAGACCCAGTACTTC. Translated, it gives CASSQGTGVQETQYF. This chain links TRBV3-1 (or the pseudogene TRBV3-2) with TRBJ2-5; the match to TRBD1 covers 9 bases. CDR1 is LGHDT and CDR2 is YNNKEL in the germline V gene (reference sequence). This CDR3 has 15 amino acids. V lost 1 base to trimming and J lost 1 base; unmatched junction nucleotides: 1.

The chain combines TRBV27 with TRBJ1-1; D remains unclear. V was trimmed by 6 bases and J by 3 bases, leaving 17 bases between them. This CDR3 spans 15 amino acids. Germline values: CDR1 MNHEY, CDR2 SMNVEV (reference sequence). CDR3 in amino acids: CASSLSFGVDTEAFF. The CDR3 DNA is TGTGCCAGCAGCCTTTCGTTCGGGGTTGACACTGAAGCTTTCTTT.

The chain combines TRBV7-3 with TRBJ2-2; no clear D gene. Germline lookup yields CDR1 SGHTA and CDR2 FQGTGA. The V gene lost 2 bases and the J gene lost 5 bases, with 6 bases spanning the gap. The CDR3 has 13 amino acids. DNA of the CDR3: TGTGCCAGCAGCTTACCCAGGACCGGGGAGCTGTTTTTT. Its translation: CASSLPRTGELFF.

The chain has TRBV7-9 and TRBJ2-3, with D perhaps TRBD2 (6 bases). V lost 1 base, J lost 2 bases, and 13 bases lay in between. The germline gives CDR1 SEHNR, CDR2 FQNEAQ (reference sequence). This CDR3 region has 16 residues. In DNA form, the CDR3 reads TGTGCCAGCAGCTTAGGTTTTAGCGGCCCCACAGATACGCAGTATTTT. Its protein is CASSLGFSGPTDTQYF.

This clone was observed a single time. This chain connects TRBV30 to TRBJ2-3; D gene ambiguous. The V gene's germline CDR1 is GTSNPN and CDR2 SVGIG (reference sequence). The CDR3 has 14 amino acids. With 7 bases removed from V and 0 bases from J, the gap between germline ends came to 14 bases. This CDR3 is CAYAPEVSTDTQYF. The CDR3 bases are TGTGCCTATGCCCCCGAGGTTAGCACAGATACGCAGTATTTT.

The chain couples TRBV6-2 or TRBV6-3 to TRBJ1-1; 9 bases are a match to TRBD1. Trimming removed 3 bases from V and 5 bases from J; junction bases left unmatched: 10. This CDR3 spans 16 amino acids. CDR1 MNHEY and CDR2 SVGEGT come from the germline V gene. For the CDR3, the DNA is TGTGCCAGCAGTTATTTTCCTACCGGGACAGGGACTGAAGCTTTCTTT. Encoded protein: CASSYFPTGTGTEAFF.

The V gene is TRBV7-8, the J gene TRBJ2-5, with 7 bases lining up with TRBD1. The V gene's germline CDR1 is SGHVS and CDR2 FQNEAQ. The CDR3 length is 13 residues. Trimming took 4 bases from V and 4 from J; bases not matched to a gene: 3. The chain's CDR3 is CASSSGQLETQYF. The DNA of the CDR3 is TGTGCCAGCAGCTCGGGACAGTTAGAGACCCAGTACTTC.

This CDR3 is CASKEGSNSPLHF. In nucleotides, the CDR3 is TGTGCCAGCAAGGAGGGATCTAATTCACCCCTCCACTTT. The chain couples TRBV12-3 or TRBV12-4 to TRBJ1-6; D call uncertain. V lost 7 bases and J lost 6, with 10 bases in between. CDR3 length: 13 residues.

This clone was counted only a few times. The chain uses TRBV5-1 and TRBJ1-2; 10 bases are shared with TRBD1. The CDR3 spans 15 residues. CDR1 is SGHRS, CDR2 YFSETQ, per germline. Trimming removed 4 bases from V and 4 bases from J; junction bases left unmatched: 7. Written as DNA, the CDR3 is TGCGCCAGCAGCAGGGACAGGGGACCTACCTATGGCTACACCTTC. This encodes CASSRDRGPTYGYTF.

The rearrangement joins TRBV4-3 to TRBJ1-2, with unresolved D. Trimming pared 4 bases from V and 6 bases from J, leaving 27 bases between. Per germline, CDR1 LGHNA and CDR2 YSLEER. This CDR3 has 18 residues. For the CDR3, the DNA is TGCGCCAGCAGCCCCTCACCCCCTTGGATAGACTCGGTGGATGGCTACACCTTC. Protein: CASSPSPPWIDSVDGYTF.

This clone came up a few times. The rearrangement uses TRBV4-1 and TRBJ1-6; maybe TRBD1 (6 bases). This CDR3 comprises 14 residues. V was cut by 3 bases and J by 6 bases, with 9 bases left in between. Germline V CDR1 and CDR2: MGHRA, YSYEKL. The CDR3 DNA is TGCGCCAGCAGCCAGGGACAAATTAATTCACCCCTCCACTTT. The encoded protein is CASSQGQINSPLHF.

A remark on this clone: Other nucleotide sequences from this sample produce the same CDR3. CDR3 loop: CASSEGRAGGYTF. In nucleotides, the CDR3 is TGTGCCAGCAGTGAAGGGAGGGCCGGTGGCTACACCTTC. The V and J genes are TRBV6-1 and TRBJ1-2, with no clear D. From germline, CDR1 is MNHNS and CDR2 SASEGT. V lost 1 base, J lost 7 bases, and 10 bases lay in between. This CDR3 is 13 amino acids long.